The sequence of this T cell receptor beta chain was determined in a study of tumor and adjacent non-tumor tissue in lung cancer (dated by TCRdb to between 2017 and 2018). For the study in its entirety: The cohort included around twelve adenocarcinoma, 2 squamous cell carcinoma and 1 small cell lung cancer patients. TCRbeta CDR3 sequencing was performed on about 30 paired specimens, with one tumor sample and one normal lung sample collected per patient. A total of roughly 130,000,000 productive TCRbeta reads were generated by sequencing, corresponding to an average of roughly 4 million reads per sample. The study compared bulk TCRbeta repertoires between lung tumor tissue and matched distant non-tumor lung tissue from over twelve lung cancer patients. Among the 15 or so patients, ages ranged from roughly 31 to 85 years, about 10 were men and 5 were women, and disease was TNM stage I to III. Broader findings and caveats from the paper: Only about 15 patients were included in the cohort, and the need for larger samples and more detailed clinical data was noted by the authors. Younger patients had significantly higher TCR diversity, and higher tumor TCR diversity was associated with shorter overall and disease-free survival. The top 100 clones accounted for a significantly larger cumulative portion of the repertoire in normal lung than in tumor tissue. Peripheral blood was not sequenced, so blood TCRbeta repertoires in these lung cancer patients were not examined. Significantly higher TCR diversity (inverse Simpson) was observed in tumor tissue than in normal lung tissue (around 460 vs 160, P = 0.0075, Mann-Whitney U test). The methods do not name the sequencing platform or mention unique molecular identifiers.

Of note for this clonotype: The antigen it binds to is not known. This likely comes from a read error, as the CDR3 has no conserved phenylalanine or tryptophan at its end.

The library was built by means of multiplex PCR. Sequenced on an Illumina HiSeq 2500. TCRbeta libraries were constructed through three rounds of nested PCR with primers (Table S4) according to protocols modified from ARM-PCR. Before sequencing, PCR products in the 200-500 bp range were cut out of the gel and cleaned up using the QIAquick gel extraction kit. In the source study's methods: Trimmomatic was used to clean the reads, FLASH was used to merge the reads into complete CDR3 sequences, and MiTCR was used to assign the reads to V(D)J germline segments. VDJtools was used to compute clonal diversity as the inverse Simpson's index. In-frame sequences without a premature stop codon were defined as productive reads. TCRdb reprocessing: public reads trimmed at Q25 with fastp, clones called with MiXCR, in-frame beta chains kept. Each entry is one CDR3 protein sequence, shown with its most common DNA and genes. It is TCRdb's table, rather than the study itself, that gives the V and J calls and clone size. The sample has fewer than 120,000 distinct CDR3 sequences on record, 84% of them singletons. Together, the top ten hold 20% to 25% of the sample.

RNA was isolated from bulk unsorted tissue, and RNA quality was assessed with a NanoDrop ND-1000 and an Agilent 2100. Donors were newly diagnosed lung cancer patients admitted for thoracic surgery in China between August and November 2014, without prior chemotherapy. Patients who had received previous radiotherapy or chemotherapy, or who had another concurrent cancer, were excluded from the study. Surgical tissue pieces of about 1-2.1 cm3 were preserved in RNAlater solution and were kept at -80 degrees C until use. The CDR3 extends over 17 residues, inclusive of both ends. Kept here is only the CDR3 DNA, which spans 51 bases and is read in frame from base 1. According to the germline V gene, CDR1 reads SQVTM and CDR2 reads ANQGSEA.

The chain is assembled from TRBV29-1 and TRBJ2-3; TRBD2 agrees with 14 junctional bases. This TCR was recovered from an older man with non-small cell lung cancer. What was sequenced was lung tumor tissue. The DNA sequence follows: TGCAGCGTGCACGGACTAGCGGGAGGAGGGATCACAGATACACAGTATTCT. This translates into CSVHGLAGGGITDTQYS.